This T cell receptor (beta chain) appears in the sequencing data of a study of OX40 agonist ivuxolimab in advanced cancers. Study conclusions and caveats: At 0.1 to 3.0 mg/kg, CD4+ and CD8+ blood T cells expanded clonally by week 6.

Using immunoSEQ multiplex PCR, the repertoire was profiled, and TCRdb retains in-frame clones only, with some absent. The sample lists over 55,000 clones, about 86% occurring once. This clone showed up many times. As yet, its antigen is unknown. V gave up 6 bases and J gave up 5 bases, with 10 bases separating them. Per the germline V gene, CDR1 is SGHAT and CDR2 is FQNNGV. CDR3 length: 13 residues. The origin of this receptor is an adult with an advanced solid tumor such as melanoma, head and neck, liver or kidney cancer. This chain joins TRBV11-2 and TRBJ2-2; possible D gene TRBD2, 5 bases. The sequencing used CD4+ or CD8+ T cells sorted from blood, collected in a trial of the OX40 agonist ivuxolimab. The CDR3 here is CASRSLVTGELFF. The CDR3 nucleotides are TGTGCCAGCAGATCACTAGTTACCGGGGAGCTGTTTTTT.